A single sample gave rise to the 26 T cell receptor beta chains below, sequenced in a study of Graves' ophthalmopathy and Graves' hyperthyroidism. RNA served as the template for amplifying TCR beta CDR3 regions. The first round was an RT-PCR with HTBI primers, and the second round was a multiplex PCR. TCRdb redid the calling of the multiplex PCR reads with MiXCR, one entry per CDR3 protein. The table has about 620,000 distinct CDR3 sequences, 22% seen once. Sequencing was carried out using peripheral blood. These TCRs come from a woman aged 18-29 years with stable Graves' hyperthyroidism. Some clones in this sample may be carry-over from other donors' samples.

In its sample, this clonotype was seen many times. The chain recombines TRBV6-1 with TRBJ1-5, with TRBD1 matching 7 bases. J was trimmed by 3 bases and V by 10 bases; bases with no gene match: 9. From germline, CDR1 is MNHNS and CDR2 SASEGT. The CDR3 has 14 residues. The CDR3 DNA reads TGTGCCATCGGACAGGCGTCGGACAATCAGCCCCAGCATTTT. Its protein product is CAIGQASDNQPQHF.

This clonotype was seen ten or more times. This chain links TRBV5-1 with TRBJ1-5; no clear D gene. Per the germline V gene, CDR1 is SGHRS and CDR2 is YFSETQ. The V and J ends lost 0 bases and 3 bases respectively, with 10 bases between them. The CDR3 contains 15 residues. The CDR3 reads CASSLGPEDNQPQHF. In nucleotides, the CDR3 is TGCGCCAGCAGCTTGGGCCCGGAGGACAATCAGCCCCAGCATTTT.

This clonotype was observed many times. The chain uses TRBV20-1 and TRBJ2-7, with a tentative D call TRBD2 (6 bases). This CDR3 region has 13 residues. The V end lost 0 bases, the J end lost 3 bases, and 9 bases lay between the germline ends. Looked up from germline, CDR1 is DFQATT and CDR2 is SNEGSKA (reference sequence). CDR3 DNA sequence: TGCAGTGCTAGAGATGCGGGGTACTACGAGCAGTACTTC. Encoded protein: CSARDAGYYEQYF.

This clonotype was picked up many times. The rearrangement uses TRBV10-3 and TRBJ2-7; 8 bases line up with TRBD2. There are 15 residues in the CDR3. The ends lost 0 bases at V and 3 bases at J; junction bases unmatched: 4. Germline-derived CDR1 and CDR2 are ENHRY and SYGVKD. The DNA of the CDR3 is TGTGCCATCAGTGAGTCGACTAGCGATTACTACGAGCAGTACTTC. Translation gives CAISESTSDYYEQYF.

Many counts were recorded for this clonotype. The chain links TRBV19 to TRBJ1-2; the match to TRBD1 covers 8 bases. This CDR3 has 15 amino acids. Germline V gene lookup returns CDR1 LNHDA and CDR2 SQIVND (reference sequence). J was trimmed by 2 bases and V by 5 bases; bases with no gene match: 7. CDR3 amino acids: CASSATGGFNYGYTF. CDR3 nucleotides: TGTGCCAGTAGTGCCACAGGGGGATTCAACTATGGCTACACCTTC.

The sample holds a few counts of this clonotype. This chain connects TRBV3-1 to TRBJ1-1; the D gene is possibly TRBD1 (5 bases). Germline CDR1 LGHDT, CDR2 YNNKEL (reference sequence). V gave up 4 bases and J gave up 6 bases, with 12 bases separating them. The CDR3 is 13 residues long. The CDR3 is CASSLRGAPEAFF. DNA for the CDR3: TGTGCCAGCAGCCTCCGTGGGGCCCCTGAAGCTTTCTTT.

The J gene is TRBJ2-7, the V gene TRBV6-1; 9 nucleotides align to TRBD1. The CDR3 sequence is 15 residues long. V shed 4 bases, J shed 2 bases, and the junction held 6 bases outside the gene matches. Germline V gene lookup returns CDR1 MNHNS and CDR2 SASEGT. Here the CDR3 DNA reads TGTGCCAGCAGTGGTCTGGGACAGGGAGCCTACGAGCAGTACTTC. Its protein is CASSGLGQGAYEQYF.

This clonotype has ten or more counts. The chain employs TRBV6-5 and TRBJ2-7; D is possibly TRBD1 or TRBD2 (5 bases each). The germline V gene encodes CDR1 MNHEY and CDR2 SVGAGI. The CDR3 covers 14 residues. V lost 2 bases, J lost 5 bases, and 13 bases lay in between. CDR3 region: CASSYNAGTHEQYF. The CDR3 DNA sequence: TGTGCCAGCAGTTACAATGCAGGGACCCACGAGCAGTACTTC.

The J gene is TRBJ1-2, the V gene TRBV12-3 or TRBV12-4; D is unclear. V was clipped by 4 bases and J by 0 bases, with 12 bases between them. This CDR3 comprises 15 residues. The CDR3 coding sequence is TGTGCCAGCAGTTCCCAGAGACCGCCTAACTATGGCTACACCTTC. This sequence encodes CASSSQRPPNYGYTF.

V gene TRBV6-1 combines with J gene TRBJ2-7, with unresolved D. The CDR3 loop spans 13 amino acids. Germline CDR1 is MNHNS and CDR2 is SASEGT. With 5 bases removed from V and 5 bases from J, the gap between germline ends came to 13 bases. CDR3 region: CASSPSLPDEQYF. Here the CDR3 DNA reads TGTGCCAGCAGTCCGAGCCTTCCGGACGAGCAGTACTTC.

The CDR3 loop is CASRARDTDYEQYF. CDR3 DNA: TGTGCCAGTAGAGCTAGGGACACCGACTACGAGCAGTACTTC. V usage is TRBV28 and J usage is TRBJ2-7, with D tentatively TRBD1 (6 bases). The V end was cut by 9 bases, the J end by 3 bases, with 18 bases between. Germline lookup yields CDR1 MDHEN and CDR2 SYDVKM. The CDR3 totals 14 residues.

At least ten counts were recorded for this clonotype. This sequence joins TRBV20-1 and TRBJ2-7; tentatively, D is TRBD2 (6 bases). V was cut by 6 bases and J by 4 bases, with 16 bases left in between. The CDR3 length is 13 residues. In germline, CDR1 is DFQATT, CDR2 SNEGSKA (reference sequence). The CDR3 DNA reads as TGCAGTGCGAGTCCGGGCGGGATGTACGAGCAGTACTTC. This gives the protein CSASPGGMYEQYF.

Ten or more counts support this clonotype. The rearrangement joins TRBV10-3 to TRBJ1-2; unclear D gene. The ends were cut back, 7 bases at V and 2 bases at J, with 11 bases in the middle. The CDR3 runs to 13 residues. Germline values: CDR1 ENHRY, CDR2 SYGVKD. The CDR3 here is CAITEQENYGYTF. The CDR3 DNA reads TGTGCCATCACGGAGCAGGAGAACTATGGCTACACCTTC.

The chain carries TRBV7-8 and TRBJ2-5, with TRBD1 matching over 7 bases. V shed 5 bases and J 5 bases; nucleotides not matched to a gene: 8. This CDR3 contains 14 residues. The germline CDR1 and CDR2 sequences are SGHVS and FQNEAQ. CDR3 in DNA: TGTGCCAGCAGCATACGGACAGGCATTGAGACCCAGTACTTC. It codes for CASSIRTGIETQYF. The full variable domain, rest sourced from reference TRBV7-8 and TRBJ2-5, is GAGVSQSPRYKVAKRGQDVALRCDPISGHVSLFWYQQALGQGPEFLTYFQNEAQLDKSGLPSDRFFAERPEGSVSTLKIQRTQQEDSAVYLCASSIRTGIETQYFGPGTRLLVL.

This clonotype was detected a few times. The chain uses TRBV7-2 and TRBJ1-5; no reliable D call. The CDR3 is 17 amino acids. The V and J ends lost 0 bases and 2 bases respectively, with 14 bases between them. Germline lookup yields CDR1 SGHTA and CDR2 FQGNSA. The CDR3 nucleotides read TGTGCCAGCAGCTTAGCGCCCAGAGGCGTGGGCAATCAGCCCCAGCATTTT. Translating it yields CASSLAPRGVGNQPQHF. Using reference TRBV7-2 and TRBJ1-5 for the parts outside the CDR3, the full variable domain is GAGVSQSPSNKVTEKGKDVELRCDPISGHTALYWYRQSLGQGLEFLIYFQGNSAPDKSGLPSDRFSAERTGGSVSTLTIQRTQQEDSAVYLCASSLAPRGVGNQPQHFGDGTRLSIL.

This clonotype was counted at least ten times. The chain recombines TRBV5-1 with TRBJ2-5; 7 bases align to TRBD2. Germline V gene lookup returns CDR1 SGHRS and CDR2 YFSETQ. CDR3 size: 15 residues. V shed 0 bases, J shed 2 bases, and the junction held 4 bases outside the gene matches. The CDR3 here is CASSLGSSGQETQYF. As DNA, the CDR3 is TGCGCCAGCAGCTTGGGCTCTAGCGGACAAGAGACCCAGTACTTC.

V is TRBV30 and J is TRBJ1-2, with 9 bases that match TRBD1. Germline loops: CDR1 GTSNPN, CDR2 SVGIG (reference sequence). The CDR3 runs to 14 residues. The V segment lost 2 bases and the J segment 6 bases; nucleotides outside the gene matches: 7. The CDR3 here is CAWSTNRGRDGYTF. CDR3 in DNA: TGTGCCTGGAGTACCAACAGGGGGCGAGATGGCTACACCTTC.

There are many counts of this clonotype. V usage is TRBV9 and J usage is TRBJ1-2; 11 bases fit TRBD1. V was pared by 3 bases and J by 7 bases, with 8 bases of the junction left unmatched. CDR3 length: 15 amino acids. Germline CDR1 is SGDLS and CDR2 is YYNGEE. The DNA of the CDR3 is TGTGCCAGCAGCGCCGGCGAGGGACAGGGGGTTGGCTACACCTTC. It encodes CASSAGEGQGVGYTF.

This clonotype was observed at least ten times. V is TRBV5-1 and J is TRBJ1-1; D is undetermined. CDR3 length: 14 amino acids. Trimming left V 3 bases short and J 6 bases short, with 15 bases between. CDR1 is SGHRS, CDR2 YFSETQ, per germline. The CDR3 region is CASSSDGGFSEAFF. CDR3 sequence (DNA): TGCGCCAGCAGCTCCGATGGTGGTTTCTCTGAAGCTTTCTTT. Combining the CDR3 with reference TRBV5-1 and TRBJ1-1 gives the whole variable domain KAGVTQTPRYLIKTRGQQVTLSCSPISGHRSVSWYQQTPGQGLQFLFEYFSETQRNKGNFPGRFSGRQFSNSRSEMNVSTLELGDSALYLCASSSDGGFSEAFFGQGTRLTVV.

The chain links TRBV5-1 to TRBJ1-1, with D perhaps TRBD1 (6 bases). V was trimmed by 4 bases and J by 4 bases, leaving 23 bases between them. The germline CDR1 and CDR2 sequences are SGHRS and YFSETQ. The CDR3 spans 17 residues. As DNA, the CDR3 is TGCGCCAGCAGCCCCTCCGGGGGCGCCGGAGGAGGCACTGAAGCTTTCTTT. It specifies CASSPSGGAGGGTEAFF.

In its sample, this clonotype was seen a few times. The rearrangement uses TRBV30 and TRBJ1-2; unclear D gene. The CDR3 totals 15 residues. Germline CDR1 GTSNPN, CDR2 SVGIG (reference sequence). The V end lost 0 bases, the J end lost 7 bases, and 18 bases lay between the germline ends. The CDR3 here is CAWSVLASGGIGYTF. CDR3 nucleotides: TGTGCCTGGAGTGTATTAGCCTCGGGAGGCATTGGCTACACCTTC.

This clonotype appeared many times. An end of the junction differs from the germline gene, which may be a read error. The CDR3 sequence is CASSPLARSTDTQYF. CDR3 sequence (DNA): TGTGCCAGCAGCCCCCTAGCGAGATCCACAGACACGCAGTATTTT. V and J are TRBV7-9 and TRBJ2-3, with TRBD2 as a possible D gene (6 bases). Germline V gives CDR1 SEHNR, CDR2 FQNEAQ (reference sequence). The CDR3 totals 15 residues.

This clonotype was recorded a few times. The gene calls are TRBV5-1 and TRBJ2-7, with 9 bases aligning to TRBD2. V shed 3 bases, J shed 2 bases, and the junction held 6 bases outside the gene matches. The CDR3 covers 15 residues. Germline CDR1 SGHRS, CDR2 YFSETQ. The CDR3 here is CASSSAGTSTYEQYF. The CDR3 DNA reads TGCGCCAGCAGCTCCGCCGGGACTAGCACCTACGAGCAGTACTTC.

This clonotype has at least ten counts. V gene TRBV10-3 combines with J gene TRBJ1-2; perhaps TRBD1 as D (6 bases). The CDR3 has 15 amino acids. Germline V gene lookup returns CDR1 ENHRY and CDR2 SYGVKD. Trimming removed 2 bases from V and 8 bases from J, with 18 bases in between. The CDR3 DNA follows: TGTGCCATCAGTGAGACTACAGGGACGGGAAGCGGCTACACCTTC. Translating it yields CAISETTGTGSGYTF.

This clonotype was picked up many times. The rearrangement joins TRBV28 to TRBJ2-2; 7 bases are a match to TRBD1. V dropped 2 bases and J dropped 4; count of bases not matched to a gene: 7. The CDR3 covers 16 residues. The germline V gene has CDR1 MDHEN and CDR2 SYDVKM. The CDR3 here is CASSLAGQASTGELFF. DNA for the CDR3: TGTGCCAGCAGTTTAGCCGGACAGGCCTCCACCGGGGAGCTGTTTTTT.

This clonotype came up many times. V and J are TRBV7-3 and TRBJ1-2; the D gene is possibly TRBD1 (5 bases). The CDR3 covers 14 residues. CDR1 and CDR2 (germline): SGHTA, FQGTGA. Trimming removed 4 bases at V and 4 bases at J, with 13 bases between. The CDR3 is CASSSPGGRYGYTF. CDR3 DNA sequence: TGTGCCAGCAGCTCCCCCGGGGGACGCTATGGCTACACCTTC. The full variable domain, its missing parts supplied by reference TRBV7-3 and TRBJ1-2, is GAGVSQTPSNKVTEKGKYVELRCDPISGHTALYWYRQSLGQGPEFLIYFQGTGAADDSGLPNDRFFAVRPEGSVSTLKIQRTERGDSAVYLCASSSPGGRYGYTFGSGTRLTVV.